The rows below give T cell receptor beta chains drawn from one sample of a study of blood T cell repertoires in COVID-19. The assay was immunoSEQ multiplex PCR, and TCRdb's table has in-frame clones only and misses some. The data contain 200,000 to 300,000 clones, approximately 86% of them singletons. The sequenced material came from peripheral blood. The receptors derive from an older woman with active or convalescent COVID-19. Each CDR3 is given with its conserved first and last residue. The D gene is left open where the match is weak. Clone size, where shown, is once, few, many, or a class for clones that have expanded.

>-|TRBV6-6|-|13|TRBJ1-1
CASSSRRDTEAFF
TGTGCCAGCAGTTCCCGCCGGGACACTGAAGCTTTCTTT
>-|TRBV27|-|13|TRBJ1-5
CASSLSRNQPQHF
TGTGCCAGCAGTTTATCTCGTAATCAGCCCCAGCATTTT
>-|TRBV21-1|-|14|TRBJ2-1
CASSKDSPKEWQFF
TGTGCCAGCAGCAAGGACAGCCCTAAGGAATGGCAGTTCTTC
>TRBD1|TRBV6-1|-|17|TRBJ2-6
CASSGRTGSSGANVLTF
TGTGCCAGCAGTGGGCGGACAGGGAGCTCTGGGGCCAACGTCCTGACTTTC
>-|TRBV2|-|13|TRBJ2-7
CASSDLPSYEQYF
TGTGCCAGCAGTGACCTGCCTAGTTACGAGCAGTACTTC
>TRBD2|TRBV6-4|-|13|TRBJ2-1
CASSDLPGGGQFF
TGTGCCAGCAGTGACCTCCCGGGAGGGGGTCAGTTCTTC
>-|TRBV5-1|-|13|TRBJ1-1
CASSVDRVTEAFF
TGCGCCAGCAGCGTGGACAGAGTCACTGAAGCTTTCTTT
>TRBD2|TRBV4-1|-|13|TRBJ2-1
CASSHGLVAEQFF
TGCGCCAGCAGCCACGGACTAGTCGCTGAGCAGTTCTTC
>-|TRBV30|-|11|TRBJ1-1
CAWSVLTEAFF
TGTGCCTGGAGTGTACTGACTGAAGCTTTCTTT
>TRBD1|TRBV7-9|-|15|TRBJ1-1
CASSLPDRVNTEAFF
TGTGCCAGCAGCTTACCGGACAGGGTGAACACTGAAGCTTTCTTT
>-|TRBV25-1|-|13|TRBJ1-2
CASSDRATNGYTF
TGTGCCAGCAGTGACAGGGCAACTAATGGCTACACCTTC
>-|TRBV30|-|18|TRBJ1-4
CAWSVELGAGTTNEKLFF
TGTGCCTGGAGTGTAGAACTAGGCGCGGGAACAACTAATGAAAAACTGTTTTTT
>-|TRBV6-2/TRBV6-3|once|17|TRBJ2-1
CASSYSMVAGPYNEQFF
TGTGCCAGCAGTTACTCGATGGTGGCAGGCCCCTACAATGAGCAGTTCTTC
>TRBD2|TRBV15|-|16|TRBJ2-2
CATSRELAGNTGELFF
TGTGCCACCAGCAGAGAACTAGCGGGAAACACCGGGGAGCTGTTTTTT
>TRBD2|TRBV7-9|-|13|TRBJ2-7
CASRTGTSNEQYF
TGTGCCAGCAGAACCGGGACTAGTAACGAGCAGTACTTC
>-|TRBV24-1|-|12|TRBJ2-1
CATSDLLGEQFF
TGTGCCACCAGTGATTTGCTCGGTGAGCAGTTCTTC
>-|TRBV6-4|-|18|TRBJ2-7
CASRNTSALGPGQYEQYF
TGTGCCAGCAGGAACACTAGCGCTCTCGGCCCGGGACAATACGAGCAGTACTTC
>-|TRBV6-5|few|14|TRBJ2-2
CASRTTVNTGELFF
TGTGCCAGCAGGACGACAGTAAACACCGGGGAGCTGTTTTTT
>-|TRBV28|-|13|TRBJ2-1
CASSTTSPRGKFF
TGTGCCAGCAGTACGACTAGCCCGAGGGGGAAGTTCTTC
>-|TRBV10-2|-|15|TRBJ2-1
CASFGTHHTYNEQFF
TGCGCCAGCTTCGGGACTCACCACACCTACAATGAGCAGTTCTTC
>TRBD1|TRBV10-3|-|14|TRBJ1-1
CAISERQGYTEAFF
TGTGCCATCAGTGAGCGACAGGGGTACACTGAAGCTTTCTTT
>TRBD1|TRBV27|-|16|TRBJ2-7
CASSPSTGEIPYEQYF
TGTGCCAGCAGTCCGTCGACAGGGGAGATTCCCTACGAGCAGTACTTC
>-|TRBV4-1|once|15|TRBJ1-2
CASSQDSGGNYGYTF
TGCGCCAGCAGCCAAGATTCAGGTGGGAACTATGGCTACACCTTC
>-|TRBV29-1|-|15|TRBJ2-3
CSVVFSGKNTDTQYF
TGCAGCGTTGTATTTAGCGGAAAGAACACAGATACGCAGTATTTT
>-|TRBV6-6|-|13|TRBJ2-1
CASSYASGDEQFF
TGTGCCAGCAGTTACGCCTCGGGGGATGAGCAGTTCTTC
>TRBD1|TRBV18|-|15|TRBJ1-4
CASSQTRGPGEKLFF
TGTGCCAGCTCTCAAACAAGGGGGCCGGGTGAAAAACTGTTTTTT
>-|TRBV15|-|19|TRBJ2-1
CATSRDFSSGVTSYNEQFF
TGTGCCACCAGCAGAGATTTCTCATCAGGGGTGACCTCCTACAATGAGCAGTTCTTC
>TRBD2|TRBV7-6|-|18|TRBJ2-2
CASSLGAGGHANTGELFF
TGTGCCAGCAGCCTAGGGGCGGGGGGGCATGCGAACACCGGGGAGCTGTTTTTT
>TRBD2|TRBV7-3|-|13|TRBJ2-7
CASSLSGKHEQYF
TGTGCCAGCAGCTTGAGCGGGAAACACGAGCAGTACTTC
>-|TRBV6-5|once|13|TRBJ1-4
CASSYSFQEKLFF
TGTGCCAGCAGTTACTCCTTCCAGGAAAAACTGTTTTTT
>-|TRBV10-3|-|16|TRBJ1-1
CAISEYNAGSHTEAFF
TGTGCCATCAGTGAGTATAACGCGGGCAGCCACACTGAAGCTTTCTTT
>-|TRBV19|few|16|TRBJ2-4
CASSIALQVAKNIQYF
TGTGCCAGTAGTATAGCCCTCCAGGTAGCCAAAAACATTCAGTACTTC
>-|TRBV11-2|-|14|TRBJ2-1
CASSRAGSYNEQFF
TGTGCCAGCAGCCGGGCGGGCTCCTACAATGAGCAGTTCTTC
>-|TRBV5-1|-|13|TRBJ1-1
CASSLAVNTEAFF
TGCGCCAGCAGCTTGGCGGTGAACACTGAAGCTTTCTTT
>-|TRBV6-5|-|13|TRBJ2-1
CASSRTPEVEQFF
TGTGCCAGCAGCCGAACGCCAGAGGTTGAGCAGTTCTTC
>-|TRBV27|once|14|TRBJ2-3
CASSLLARTDTQYF
TGTGCCAGCAGCCTACTAGCTCGCACAGATACGCAGTATTTT
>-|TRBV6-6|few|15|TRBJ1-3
CASSYSAASGNTIYF
TGTGCCAGCAGTTACTCGGCTGCTTCTGGAAACACCATATATTTT
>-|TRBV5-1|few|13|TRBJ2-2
CASSFDYTGELFF
TGCGCCAGCAGCTTTGACTACACCGGGGAGCTGTTTTTT
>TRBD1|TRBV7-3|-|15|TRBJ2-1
CASTAGQGSYNEQFF
TGTGCCAGCACAGCGGGACAGGGCTCCTACAATGAGCAGTTCTTC
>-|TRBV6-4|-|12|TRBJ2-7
CASSRQVPEQYF
TGTGCCAGCAGTCGACAGGTCCCCGAGCAGTACTTC
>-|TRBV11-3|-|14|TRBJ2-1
CASSFRPGRGEQFF
TGTGCCAGCAGCTTCCGGCCCGGGAGAGGTGAGCAGTTCTTC
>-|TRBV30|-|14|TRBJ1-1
CAWSGEFRNTEAFF
TGTGCCTGGAGTGGTGAGTTTCGGAACACTGAAGCTTTCTTT
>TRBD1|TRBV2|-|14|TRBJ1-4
CASREDRGNEKLFF
TGTGCCAGCAGGGAGGACAGGGGGAATGAAAAACTGTTTTTT
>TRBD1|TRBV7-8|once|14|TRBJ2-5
CASSVGTADVVQYF
TGTGCCAGCAGCGTGGGGACAGCCGACGTTGTCCAGTACTTC
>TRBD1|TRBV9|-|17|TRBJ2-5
CASSPGQVGGLGETQYF
TGTGCCAGCAGCCCCGGACAGGTCGGCGGTCTCGGAGAGACCCAGTACTTC
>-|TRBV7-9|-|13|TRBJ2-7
CASSRDTNYEQYF
TGTGCCAGCAGCCGGGACACCAACTACGAGCAGTACTTC
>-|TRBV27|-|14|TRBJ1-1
CARSGGIPHTEAFF
TGTGCCAGATCGGGGGGGATTCCCCACACTGAAGCTTTCTTT
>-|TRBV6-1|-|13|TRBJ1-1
CASSDGVMDEAFF
TGTGCCAGCAGTGACGGGGTAATGGATGAAGCTTTCTTT
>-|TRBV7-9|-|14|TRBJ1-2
CASSLDSNNYGYTF
TGTGCCAGCAGCTTAGACAGTAATAACTATGGCTACACCTTC
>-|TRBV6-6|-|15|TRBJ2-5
CASSVLGSTQETQYF
TGTGCCAGCAGTGTCCTCGGGTCAACCCAAGAGACCCAGTACTTC
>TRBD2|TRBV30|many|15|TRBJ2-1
CAWSVAGGFYNEQFF
TGTGCCTGGAGTGTAGCGGGAGGTTTTTACAATGAGCAGTTCTTC